These T cell receptor beta chains were read from a single sample in a study of cytomegalovirus exposure and HLA in healthy donors. Measured with immunoSEQ multiplex PCR; TCRdb has only the in-frame clones, and not every one. The table records about 130,000 clones, around four fifths of them present only once. Input material: PBMCs. These receptors came from a woman aged 40 to 49 in good health and CMV-seropositive. Both conserved end residues are part of each CDR3. The D gene is left open where the match is weak. Size is omitted from some rows. Given values are once, few, many or a class for expanded clones.

d_call	v_call	clone_size	j_call	cdr3_aa	cdr3_nt
TRBD1	TRBV7-6	.	TRBJ1-5	CASSLALDRLDQPQHF	TGTGCCAGCAGCTTAGCGCTGGACAGGCTCGATCAGCCCCAGCATTTT
TRBD1	TRBV19	.	TRBJ1-5	CASSHQGGNQPQHF	TGTGCCAGTAGTCATCAGGGGGGCAATCAGCCCCAGCATTTT
.	TRBV28	.	TRBJ1-2	CASSFTGWSGYTF	TGTGCCAGCAGTTTTACAGGGTGGAGTGGCTACACCTTC
.	TRBV9	few	TRBJ2-1	CASSVGGTNEQFF	TGTGCCAGCAGCGTAGGGGGCACCAATGAGCAGTTCTTC
.	TRBV6-6	.	TRBJ1-2	CASSSAAGIDYGYTF	TGTGCCAGCAGTTCCGCGGCAGGGATTGACTATGGCTACACCTTC
.	TRBV28	.	TRBJ2-7	CASSLGGASSYEQYF	TGTGCCAGCAGTTTAGGGGGGGCCAGCTCCTACGAGCAGTACTTC
TRBD1	TRBV25-1	.	TRBJ2-5	CATTGFGQTQYF	TGTGCCACGACAGGGTTTGGGCAGACCCAGTACTTC
.	TRBV7-2	.	TRBJ2-7	CASSLGEEQYF	TGTGCCAGCAGCCTCGGGGAGGAGCAGTACTTC
TRBD1	TRBV19	.	TRBJ2-2	CASAPDRGYTGELFF	TGTGCCAGTGCACCCGACAGGGGGTACACCGGGGAGCTGTTTTTT
.	TRBV9	.	TRBJ2-5	CASSVTERQETQYF	TGTGCCAGCAGCGTAACCGAGAGGCAAGAGACCCAGTACTTC
.	TRBV13	.	TRBJ1-3	CASSLPEGEINTIYF	TGTGCCAGCAGCCTACCAGAAGGAGAAATCAACACCATATATTTT
.	TRBV7-2	.	TRBJ2-4	CASSLAKNIQYF	TGTGCCAGCAGTCTAGCCAAAAACATTCAGTACTTC
TRBD1	TRBV9	.	TRBJ1-2	CASSFRDRAPYGYTF	TGTGCCAGCAGCTTCCGGGACAGGGCCCCATATGGCTACACCTTC
.	TRBV29-1	.	TRBJ2-7	CSAGLIHEQYF	TGCAGCGCGGGATTGATCCACGAGCAGTACTTC
TRBD1	TRBV6-5	.	TRBJ1-2	CASRTTGTGGGYTF	TGTGCCAGCAGGACAACCGGGACAGGGGGTGGCTACACCTTC
TRBD1	TRBV19	.	TRBJ1-1	CASRKPGTAMNTEAFF	TGTGCCAGTAGAAAACCCGGGACAGCGATGAACACTGAAGCTTTCTTT
.	TRBV2	.	TRBJ1-4	CATQGINEKLFF	TGTGCCACCCAGGGAATTAATGAAAAACTGTTTTTT
.	TRBV11-3	.	TRBJ2-1	CASSLNGNGLPYNEQFF	TGTGCCAGCAGCTTAAATGGAAACGGACTACCCTACAATGAGCAGTTCTTC
TRBD1	TRBV30	.	TRBJ2-7	CAWSEGQGSYEQYF	TGTGCCTGGAGTGAAGGACAGGGCTCCTACGAGCAGTACTTC
.	TRBV15	.	TRBJ1-3	CATSRRDSGNTIYF	TGTGCCACCAGCAGACGCGACTCTGGAAACACCATATATTTT
TRBD2	TRBV5-6	few	TRBJ2-2	CASSFRTSGGSGELFF	TGTGCCAGCAGCTTTAGGACTAGCGGGGGAAGCGGGGAGCTGTTTTTT
.	TRBV7-3	once	TRBJ2-5	CASSPPGQETQYF	TGTGCCAGCAGCCCCCCAGGGCAAGAGACCCAGTACTTC
TRBD2	TRBV18	.	TRBJ2-3	CASSYYRGDTDTQYF	TGTGCCAGCTCATACTACCGGGGGGACACAGATACGCAGTATTTT
.	TRBV7-9	.	TRBJ1-1	CASSPQGMNTEAFF	TGTGCCAGCAGCCCCCAGGGGATGAACACTGAAGCTTTCTTT
TRBD1	TRBV2	.	TRBJ1-6	CASLTGSDSPLHF	TGTGCCAGCCTGACAGGGTCAGATTCACCCCTCCACTTT
.	TRBV6-5	few	TRBJ1-2	CSTVPQGSGGYTF	TGCTCCACTGTGCCCCAGGGAAGTGGCGGCTACACCTTC
.	TRBV5-1	.	TRBJ1-1	CASSLGGQNTEAFF	TGCGCCAGCAGCTTGGGAGGGCAGAACACTGAAGCTTTCTTT
TRBD1	TRBV6-1	.	TRBJ2-3	CASSRGPESTDTQYF	TGTGCCAGCAGTAGGGGGCCCGAAAGCACAGATACGCAGTATTTT
.	TRBV19	.	TRBJ2-7	CASSSAGIQYF	TGTGCCAGTAGTTCGGCGGGGATCCAGTACTTC
.	TRBV6-1	few	TRBJ1-3	CASSETNSGNTIYF	TGTGCCAGCAGTGAAACAAACTCTGGAAACACCATATATTTT
.	TRBV7-2	.	TRBJ2-7	CASSLAGGGSYEQYF	TGTGCCAGCAGCTTAGCGGGAGGAGGGTCCTACGAGCAGTACTTC
TRBD1	TRBV9	.	TRBJ2-6	CASTPGQGAGANVLTF	TGTGCCAGCACGCCGGGACAGGGAGCTGGGGCCAACGTCCTGACTTTC
.	TRBV6-1	.	TRBJ2-7	CASKDSYEQYF	TGTGCCAGCAAAGACAGCTACGAGCAGTACTTC
.	TRBV5-5	.	TRBJ2-7	CASSQVAGRVYEQYF	TGTGCCAGCAGCCAGGTGGCAGGCAGGGTCTACGAGCAGTACTTC
.	TRBV6-6	.	TRBJ2-7	CASHNQDSHYEQYF	TGTGCCAGCCACAACCAGGACAGCCACTACGAGCAGTACTTC
.	TRBV29-1	.	TRBJ2-7	CSVGLGVVEQYF	TGCAGCGTTGGGCTAGGAGTTGTCGAGCAGTACTTC
TRBD2	TRBV19	.	TRBJ2-1	CASSMTSGPYNEQFF	TGTGCCAGTAGTATGACTAGCGGGCCTTACAATGAGCAGTTCTTC
TRBD2	TRBV5-4	.	TRBJ2-7	CASSGTSGPYEQYF	TGTGCCAGCAGCGGGACTAGCGGTCCGTACGAGCAGTACTTC
TRBD1	TRBV29-1	.	TRBJ1-2	CSAEGDRGRSGYTF	TGCAGCGCGGAGGGAGACAGGGGGAGGAGTGGCTACACCTTC
.	TRBV6-1	.	TRBJ2-5	CASSVPGGLIQETQYF	TGTGCCAGCAGTGTCCCGGGTGGACTCATCCAAGAGACCCAGTACTTC
.	TRBV11-1	.	TRBJ1-2	CASSQGQSLAYGYTF	TGTGCCAGCAGCCAGGGACAAAGCTTGGCCTATGGCTACACCTTC
TRBD2	TRBV28	few	TRBJ2-2	CASSFDGRGTGELFF	TGTGCCAGCAGTTTTGACGGGAGGGGAACCGGGGAGCTGTTTTTT
.	TRBV4-1	.	TRBJ1-1	CASSQEAAGNMNTEAFF	TGCGCCAGCAGCCAAGAGGCGGCAGGGAATATGAACACTGAAGCTTTCTTT
.	TRBV7-9	once	TRBJ1-1	CASSLEQRTEAFF	TGTGCCAGCAGCTTAGAGCAGAGGACTGAAGCTTTCTTT
.	TRBV27	few	TRBJ1-1	CASTAPGTEAFF	TGTGCCAGCACCGCTCCGGGGACTGAAGCTTTCTTT
TRBD1	TRBV7-9	.	TRBJ1-1	CASSPWTGSGTEAFF	TGTGCCAGCAGCCCCTGGACAGGGTCGGGCACTGAAGCTTTCTTT
.	TRBV5-1	.	TRBJ1-1	CASSLVDITEAFF	TGCGCCAGCAGCTTGGTAGACATAACTGAAGCTTTCTTT
.	TRBV9	.	TRBJ1-1	CASRAGAGSTEAFF	TGTGCCAGCAGGGCGGGGGCAGGGAGCACTGAAGCTTTCTTT
.	TRBV7-9	.	TRBJ2-3	CASSRTLASDTQYF	TGTGCCAGCAGCCGTACGCTAGCGAGTGATACGCAGTATTTT
.	TRBV28	.	TRBJ2-1	CASSLLRGSYNEQFF	TGTGCCAGCAGTTTATTACGGGGGTCCTACAATGAGCAGTTCTTC
TRBD2	TRBV4-1	once	TRBJ2-7	CASSQFSPSGSGREGEQYF	TGCGCCAGCAGCCAATTTAGCCCCTCGGGGAGCGGGAGAGAGGGCGAGCAGTACTTC